The 14 T cell receptor beta chains in this list originate from one sample, sequenced in a study of early T cells in non-severe SARS-CoV-2 infection. MiXCR was run by TCRdb on the 5' RACE reads, yielding one entry per CDR3 protein. The repertoire holds some 30,000 distinct CDR3 sequences, with about 4.6% as singletons. Sequencing used whole blood. The source of these receptors is an adult who was a healthcare worker with PCR-confirmed SARS-CoV-2 infection or an uninfected control (not recorded which).

Many counts were recorded for this clonotype. The chain employs TRBV27 and TRBJ1-5, with D possibly being TRBD1 (6 bases). In germline, CDR1 is MNHEY, CDR2 SMNVEV (reference sequence). This CDR3 contains 15 residues. The V end was cut by 6 bases, the J end by 4 bases, with 16 bases between. The chain's CDR3 is CASRGNRDKNQPQHF. CDR3 in DNA: TGTGCCAGCAGGGGGAACCGGGACAAAAATCAGCCCCAGCATTTT.

In its sample, this clonotype was seen many times. The junction differs from germline at one of its ends, possibly a read error. The J gene is TRBJ1-5, the V gene TRBV2; 7 bases map to TRBD1. Germline CDR1 SNHLY, CDR2 FYNNEI. The CDR3 length is 10 residues. The CDR3 here is CASRGDRANF. CDR3 DNA: TGTGCCAGCAGAGGTGACAGGGCAAACTTT.

The chain employs TRBV11-2 and TRBJ2-2; 7 nucleotides agree with TRBD1. Trimming at V came to 5 bases and at J to 0 bases, leaving 3 bases not matched to a gene. The CDR3 is made up of 15 amino acids. The germline V gene has CDR1 SGHAT and CDR2 FQNNGV. The CDR3 DNA sequence: TGTGCCAGCAGCCAAGGGACAGCGAACACCGGGGAGCTGTTTTTT. The encoded protein is CASSQGTANTGELFF.

This clonotype is termed medium-sized. The chain couples TRBV24-1 to TRBJ2-1, with D perhaps matching TRBD1 or TRBD2 (5 bases each). Looked up from germline, CDR1 is KGHDR and CDR2 is SFDVKD. The CDR3 has 15 residues. V was trimmed by 5 bases and J by 4 bases, leaving 14 bases between them. The CDR3 bases are TGTGCCACCAGTGCAGGGACGGCCCCGTACAATGAGCAGTTCTTC. This sequence encodes CATSAGTAPYNEQFF.

There are many counts of this clonotype. V gene TRBV11-2 combines with J gene TRBJ2-1; D gene uncertain. V was trimmed by 1 base and J by 3 bases, leaving 1 base between them. This CDR3 is 12 amino acids long. Germline CDR1 SGHAT, CDR2 FQNNGV. The CDR3 region has the DNA TGTGCCAGCAGCTTAGTCTACAATGAGCAGTTCTTC. This codes for CASSLVYNEQFF.

This sequence joins TRBV3-1 and TRBJ1-6; TRBD1 might be the D (6 bases). CDR1 and CDR2 (germline): LGHDT, YNNKEL (reference sequence). Deletions cut 4 bases from V and 11 bases from J, with 18 bases between. This CDR3 spans 15 amino acids. CDR3 sequence: CASSRGTQVGPPLHF. CDR3 coding DNA: TGTGCCAGCAGCCGCGGGACACAAGTTGGCCCACCCCTCCACTTT.

The chain recombines TRBV25-1 with TRBJ1-5; tentatively, D is TRBD1 (5 bases). This CDR3 spans 13 amino acids. V dropped 7 bases and J dropped 7 bases, with 14 bases sitting between them. The germline CDR1 and CDR2 sequences are MGHDK and SYGVNS. CDR3 coding DNA: TGTGCCAGCACTGGGACCAATGGACAGCCCCAGCATTTT. As protein: CASTGTNGQPQHF.

In its sample, this clonotype was seen many times. The J gene is TRBJ2-1, the V gene TRBV5-1; D is unresolved. This CDR3 is 14 amino acids long. Looked up from germline, CDR1 is SGHRS and CDR2 is YFSETQ. V was trimmed by 1 base and J by 9 bases, leaving 14 bases between them. CDR3: CASSLYPESFEQFF. In nucleotides, the CDR3 is TGCGCCAGCAGCTTGTACCCGGAGAGTTTTGAGCAGTTCTTC.

This clonotype occurred a few times. The chain has TRBV5-1 and TRBJ1-6, with a tentative D call TRBD1 (5 bases). Germline CDR1 is SGHRS and CDR2 is YFSETQ. Trimming shortened V by 1 base and J by 8 bases, and 13 bases separated the two germline ends. The CDR3 contains 15 residues. In DNA, the CDR3 is TGCGCCAGCAGCTTGCGCCAGGGTAAAGATTCACCCCTCCACTTT. It codes for CASSLRQGKDSPLHF.

This clonotype was seen ten or more times. The chain recombines TRBV27 with TRBJ2-5; 8 bases are shared with TRBD1. Trimming removed 3 bases from V and 0 bases from J; junction bases left unmatched: 3. CDR1 is MNHEY, CDR2 SMNVEV, per germline (reference sequence). The CDR3 length is 15 residues. CDR3 residues: CASSFARGHQETQYF. The DNA for the CDR3 is TGTGCCAGCAGTTTCGCCAGGGGGCACCAAGAGACCCAGTACTTC.

This clonotype was recorded a few times. The CDR3 reads CSGGEPYGYTF. As DNA, the CDR3 is TGCAGTGGCGGGGAACCTTATGGCTACACCTTC. The V call is TRBV20-1, the J call TRBJ1-2; no reliable D call. Trimming shortened V by 7 bases and J by 5 bases, and 11 bases separated the two germline ends. CDR1 DFQATT and CDR2 SNEGSKA come from the germline V gene (reference sequence). The CDR3 has 11 amino acids.

The table lists this clonotype with many counts. V and J are TRBV5-6 and TRBJ2-3; 7 bases match TRBD1. Germline lookup yields CDR1 SGHDT and CDR2 YYEEEE. The length of the CDR3 is 15 residues. The J segment lost 2 bases and the V segment lost 0 bases, leaving 3 bases of the junction unmatched. The CDR3 sequence is CASSLAGTDTDTQYF. DNA for the CDR3: TGTGCCAGCAGCTTGGCCGGGACAGACACAGATACGCAGTATTTT.

This clonotype came up many times. The chain is built from TRBV27 and TRBJ2-1; D is perhaps TRBD1 or TRBD2 (5 bases each). This CDR3 has 15 amino acids. Trimming cost V 6 bases and J 8 bases, with 20 bases left between them. Per the germline V gene, CDR1 is MNHEY and CDR2 is SMNVEV (reference sequence). The CDR3 is CASRGIGAAGDEQFF. The CDR3 DNA sequence: TGTGCCAGCAGAGGGATAGGGGCGGCGGGTGATGAGCAGTTCTTC.

The table lists this clonotype with many counts. The V and J genes are TRBV12-3 or TRBV12-4 and TRBJ2-5, with 8 positions matching TRBD1. This CDR3 contains 16 residues. Unmatched junction bases numbered 5, after V lost 2 bases and J lost 0 bases. This chain's CDR3 is CASSLWTGTYQETQYF. CDR3 nucleotides: TGTGCCAGCAGTTTATGGACAGGGACGTACCAAGAGACCCAGTACTTC.